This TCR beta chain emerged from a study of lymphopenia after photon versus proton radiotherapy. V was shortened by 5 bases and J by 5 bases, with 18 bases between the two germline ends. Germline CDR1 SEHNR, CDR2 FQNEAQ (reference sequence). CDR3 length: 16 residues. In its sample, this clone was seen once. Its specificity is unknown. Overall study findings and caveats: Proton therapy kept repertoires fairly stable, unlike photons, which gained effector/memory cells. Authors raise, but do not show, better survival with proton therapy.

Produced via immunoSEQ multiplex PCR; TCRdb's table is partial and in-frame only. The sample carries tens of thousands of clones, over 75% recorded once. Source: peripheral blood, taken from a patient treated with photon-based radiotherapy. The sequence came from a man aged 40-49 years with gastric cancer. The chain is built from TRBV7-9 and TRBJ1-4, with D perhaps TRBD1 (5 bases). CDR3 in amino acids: CASSPLDSGKNEKLFF. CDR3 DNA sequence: TGTGCCAGCAGCCCGCTAGACAGCGGAAAAAATGAAAAACTGTTTTTT.